This T cell receptor beta chain was sequenced during a study of blood T cell repertoires in COVID-19. Study at large: Specimens from acute and convalescent COVID-19 originated in the United States, Italy and Spain. From T cells, B-cell-depleted T cells, or PBMCs came the material, which was cDNA or gDNA.

Method: immunoSEQ multiplex PCR; TCRdb's copy keeps in-frame clones and lacks some. The data contain 20,000 to 30,000 clones, just over 90% of them seen just once; the ten biggest clones take up less than 9%. Deletions cut 5 bases from V and 4 bases from J, with 15 bases between. Germline V gene lookup returns CDR1 MNHEY and CDR2 SVGAGI. The CDR3 contains 15 residues. The specimen was peripheral blood. This sequence joins TRBV6-5 and TRBJ1-3; D may be TRBD1 (5 bases). The origin of this receptor is a human donor in a cohort sampled during active COVID-19. The DNA for the CDR3 is TGTGCCAGCAGTATCTACAAGGGGTCCGGAAACACCATATATTTT. The encoded protein is CASSIYKGSGNTIYF.